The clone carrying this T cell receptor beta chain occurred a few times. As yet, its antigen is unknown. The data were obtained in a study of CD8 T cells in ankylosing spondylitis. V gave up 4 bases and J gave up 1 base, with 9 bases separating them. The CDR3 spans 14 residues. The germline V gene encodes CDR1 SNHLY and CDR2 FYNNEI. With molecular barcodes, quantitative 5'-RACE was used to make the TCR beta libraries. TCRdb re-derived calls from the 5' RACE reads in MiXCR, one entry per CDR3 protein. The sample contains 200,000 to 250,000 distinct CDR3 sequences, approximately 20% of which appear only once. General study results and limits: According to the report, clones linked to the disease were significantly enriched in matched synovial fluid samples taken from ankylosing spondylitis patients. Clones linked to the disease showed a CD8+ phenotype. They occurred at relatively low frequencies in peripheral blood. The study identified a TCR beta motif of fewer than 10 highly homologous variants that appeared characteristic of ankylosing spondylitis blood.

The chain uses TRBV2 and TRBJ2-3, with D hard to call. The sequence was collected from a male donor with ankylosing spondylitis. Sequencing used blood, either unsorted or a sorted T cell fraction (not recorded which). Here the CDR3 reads CASSAVVGTDTQYF. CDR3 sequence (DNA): TGTGCCAGCAGTGCCGTGGTGGGCACAGATACGCAGTATTTT.